These 32 T cell receptor beta chains share one sample of origin, sequenced in a study of blood T cell repertoires in COVID-19. Produced via immunoSEQ multiplex PCR; TCRdb's table is partial and in-frame only. In the table there are about 280,000 clones, around 85% of which are singletons. Sequencing used PBMCs or T cells enriched from blood (not recorded which). Receptor source: a woman in her 50s who had recovered from COVID-19.

This clone was picked up one time. The V gene is TRBV2, the J gene TRBJ1-5; the D gene is possibly TRBD1 (5 bases). With 4 bases removed from V and 7 bases from J, the gap between germline ends came to 14 bases. The germline V gene encodes CDR1 SNHLY and CDR2 FYNNEI. The CDR3 consists of 14 residues. CDR3 in amino acids: CASSGQGLRQPQHF. The CDR3 DNA sequence: TGTGCCAGCAGTGGTCAGGGCCTTCGACAGCCCCAGCATTTT.

The chain joins TRBV4-1 to TRBJ2-7; 7 bases fit TRBD2. V lost 0 bases and J lost 5; bases outside the gene matches: 13. Germline CDR1 and CDR2: MGHRA and YSYEKL. This CDR3 has 17 amino acids. CDR3 sequence (DNA): TGCGCCAGCAGCCAAGATGCGTCACTAGCGCCGGAGGACGAGCAGTACTTC. Encoded protein: CASSQDASLAPEDEQYF.

V is TRBV5-1 and J is TRBJ2-3; 9 nucleotides match TRBD2. From germline, CDR1 is SGHRS and CDR2 YFSETQ. This CDR3 contains 17 residues. Germline trimming cut 4 bases from V and 2 bases from J; bases unmatched to any gene: 11. The CDR3 is CASSPLAGAILTDTQYF. CDR3 in DNA: TGCGCCAGCAGCCCCTTAGCGGGGGCGATTCTCACAGATACGCAGTATTTT.

V usage is TRBV25-1 and J usage is TRBJ2-7, with 9 bases identical to TRBD2. This CDR3 is built from 15 residues. Germline values: CDR1 MGHDK, CDR2 SYGVNS. V lost 1 base and J lost 4; bases outside the gene matches: 5. CDR3 DNA sequence: TGTGCCAGCAGTGAATCGCGGGGGGGCCGATACGAGCAGTACTTC. It codes for CASSESRGGRYEQYF.

The gene calls are TRBV5-1 and TRBJ2-5; D ambiguous. Germline CDR1 SGHRS, CDR2 YFSETQ. Trimming left V 3 bases short and J 0 bases short, with 15 bases between. The CDR3 loop spans 16 amino acids. The CDR3 is CASSYGTVQYQETQYF. CDR3 DNA sequence: TGCGCCAGCAGCTATGGCACAGTACAGTACCAAGAGACCCAGTACTTC.

The CDR3 spells CASSTRRQGADTQYF. CDR3 bases: TGCGCCAGCTCTACTAGGAGACAGGGGGCAGATACGCAGTATTTT. This rearrangement joins TRBV10-1 to TRBJ2-3; 9 nucleotides line up with TRBD1. The CDR3 covers 15 residues. CDR1 WNHNN and CDR2 SYGVQD come from the germline V gene (reference sequence). J gave up 4 bases and V 8 bases, and 10 bases lay outside the gene matches.

The chain has TRBV9 and TRBJ1-3; D not resolved. Germline V gives CDR1 SGDLS, CDR2 YYNGEE. V lost 4 bases and J 0 bases, leaving 11 bases between the germline ends. This CDR3 comprises 15 residues. The CDR3 protein is CASSPDTFSGNTIYF. The CDR3 DNA follows: TGTGCCAGCAGCCCAGACACCTTCTCTGGAAACACCATATATTTT.

The chain joins TRBV3-1 (or the pseudogene TRBV3-2) to TRBJ2-4; TRBD2 is a possible D gene (5 bases). There are 16 residues in the CDR3. Trimming cost V 4 bases and J 2 bases, with 15 bases left between them. CDR1 is LGHDT and CDR2 is YNNKEL in the germline V gene (reference sequence). CDR3 protein: CASSRRDLGTKNIQYF. DNA of the CDR3: TGTGCCAGCAGCCGACGGGATCTGGGGACCAAAAACATTCAGTACTTC.

The chain employs TRBV7-3 and TRBJ2-1, with no clear D. V gave up 6 bases and J gave up 2 bases, with 8 bases separating them. The CDR3 has 13 amino acids. From germline, CDR1 is SGHTA and CDR2 FQGTGA. The CDR3 loop reads CASSLQAYNEQFF. The CDR3, as DNA: TGTGCCAGCAGTCTGCAGGCCTACAATGAGCAGTTCTTC.

This rearrangement joins TRBV5-1 to TRBJ2-3; a possible D gene is TRBD1 (6 bases). Germline-derived CDR1 and CDR2 are SGHRS and YFSETQ. The CDR3 runs to 14 residues. V was trimmed by 0 bases and J by 5 bases, leaving 10 bases between them. CDR3 region: CASSLGQAEDTQYF. The CDR3 DNA reads as TGCGCCAGCAGCTTGGGACAGGCGGAAGATACGCAGTATTTT.

The genes are TRBV15 and TRBJ2-1, with 9 positions matching TRBD2. V was pared by 8 bases and J by 8 bases, with 16 bases of the junction left unmatched. From germline, CDR1 is LNHNV and CDR2 YYDKDF (reference sequence). CDR3 size: 16 residues. The CDR3 sequence: CATSGGRAEFADEQFF. The DNA for the CDR3 is TGTGCCACCTCAGGCGGGAGGGCCGAGTTTGCTGATGAGCAGTTCTTC.

This clone was observed once. The chain links TRBV9 to TRBJ1-1; 7 bases agree with TRBD1. The CDR3 covers 16 residues. CDR1 SGDLS and CDR2 YYNGEE come from the germline V gene. The trim removed 4 bases at V and 3 bases at J, leaving 12 bases unmatched. CDR3 DNA: TGTGCCAGCAGCTCAACCCTCCAGGGGGGATACACTGAAGCTTTCTTT. As protein: CASSSTLQGGYTEAFF.

The CDR3 DNA follows: TGTGCCTGGAGTGCGGGACTAGCGGGAGAAGATACGCAGTATTTT. Amino acid sequence: CAWSAGLAGEDTQYF. This chain links TRBV30 with TRBJ2-3; TRBD2 agrees at 14 bases. The CDR3 has 15 amino acids. Germline assignment: CDR1 GTSNPN and CDR2 SVGIG (reference sequence). The V segment lost 1 base and the J segment 5 bases; nucleotides outside the gene matches: 2.

The CDR3 nucleotides are TGTGCCAGCAGCTTAGAGGGACAGGGTGAGGATGGGGAGACCCAGTACTTC. It codes for CASSLEGQGEDGETQYF. The chain carries TRBV7-9 and TRBJ2-5; TRBD1 matches at 9 bases. Per the germline V gene, CDR1 is SEHNR and CDR2 is FQNEAQ (reference sequence). CDR3 size: 17 residues. V gave up 1 base and J gave up 5 bases; unmatched junction bases: 11.

The V call is TRBV28, the J call TRBJ1-1; D possibly corresponds to TRBD1 (6 bases). Trimming cost V 5 bases and J 2 bases, with 21 bases left between them. This CDR3 has 17 residues. Germline V CDR1 and CDR2: MDHEN, SYDVKM. CDR3 nucleotides: TGTGCCAGCAGTCGCCGCCTCCGGACAGCCAAAAACACTGAAGCTTTCTTT. Its translation: CASSRRLRTAKNTEAFF.

V is TRBV24-1 and J is TRBJ2-1; 9 bases agree with TRBD2. The germline V gene has CDR1 KGHDR and CDR2 SFDVKD. V lost 4 bases to trimming and J lost 9 bases; unmatched junction nucleotides: 15. The length of the CDR3 is 17 residues. CDR3 DNA: TGTGCCACCAGTGACAACCTCGCGTTAGCGGGGGAGGGTGAGCAGTTCTTC. It codes for CATSDNLALAGEGEQFF.

The J gene is TRBJ1-4, the V gene TRBV30; D is uncertain. Germline V gene data show CDR1 as GTSNPN and CDR2 as SVGIG (reference sequence). Trimming cost V 3 bases and J 3 bases, with 11 bases left between them. This CDR3 spans 14 amino acids. The DNA of the CDR3 is TGTGCCTGGAGCCCGGGTCAGCCTAATGAAAAACTGTTTTTT. It specifies CAWSPGQPNEKLFF. The full variable domain, with the rest looked up from reference TRBV30 and TRBJ1-4, is SQTIHQWPATLVQPVGSPLSLECTVEGTSNPNLYWYRQAAGRGLQLLFYSVGIGQISSEVPQNLSASRPQDRQFILSSKKLLLSDSGFYLCAWSPGQPNEKLFFGSGTQLSVL.

As for this clone: This may come from a read error, since a much larger clone is one base off. The genes are TRBV5-1 and TRBJ1-1; a possible D gene is TRBD1 (6 bases). This CDR3 has 13 residues. Germline V gene lookup returns CDR1 SGHRS and CDR2 YFSETQ. CDR3 residues: CARSDRMNTEAFF. The CDR3 DNA reads TGCGCCCGCAGCGACAGGATGAACACTGAAGCTTTCTTT.

The V call is TRBV27, the J call TRBJ2-7; D may be TRBD2 (6 bases). CDR3 length: 16 residues. In germline, CDR1 is MNHEY, CDR2 SMNVEV (reference sequence). The V gene lost 6 bases and the J gene lost 0 bases, with 18 bases spanning the gap. Here the CDR3 DNA reads TGTGCCAGCAGCCCCTTGGGGGGTCCGAACTCCTACGAGCAGTACTTC. Its translation is CASSPLGGPNSYEQYF.

J is TRBJ2-5 and V is TRBV7-2; 9 bases fit TRBD1. V gave up 5 bases and J gave up 1 base; unmatched junction bases: 5. The CDR3 is 15 amino acids. The germline V gene encodes CDR1 SGHTA and CDR2 FQGNSA. The CDR3 DNA reads as TGTGCCAGCAGCACGGACAGGGGTGCCCAAGAGACCCAGTACTTC. Encoded protein: CASSTDRGAQETQYF.

The J gene is TRBJ2-7, the V gene TRBV28, with D possibly TRBD1 on 5 matching bases. The CDR3 is 12 residues long. V lost 5 bases, J lost 12 bases, and 17 bases lay in between. Germline-derived CDR1 and CDR2 are MDHEN and SYDVKM. CDR3 DNA sequence: TGTGCCAGCAGTCTAACAGGCTCTCGAAGGTACTTC. Its protein is CASSLTGSRRYF.

The V and J genes are TRBV5-6 and TRBJ1-5, with TRBD1 matching 7 bases. Germline assignment: CDR1 SGHDT and CDR2 YYEEEE. Trimming at V came to 4 bases and at J to 7 bases, leaving 11 bases not matched to a gene. The CDR3 covers 15 residues. The CDR3 DNA reads as TGTGCCAGCAGCGGCCGGGACAGAAGGGGGCAGCCCCAGCATTTT. Translating gives CASSGRDRRGQPQHF. Combining the CDR3 with reference TRBV5-6 and TRBJ1-5 gives the whole variable domain DAGVTQSPTHLIKTRGQQVTLRCSPKSGHDTVSWYQQALGQGPQFIFQYYEEEERQRGNFPDRFSGHQFPNYSSELNVNALLLGDSALYLCASSGRDRRGQPQHFGDGTRLSIL.

The chain has TRBV4-1 and TRBJ2-1; 10 positions agree with TRBD2. CDR1 and CDR2 (germline): MGHRA, YSYEKL. CDR3 length equals 16 residues. Trimming cost V 5 bases and J 12 bases; bases outside gene matches: 16. CDR3 region: CASSYSSGGRRHGQFF. In DNA, the CDR3 is TGCGCCAGCAGCTACTCTAGCGGGGGCCGCCGTCACGGGCAGTTCTTC.

The genes are TRBV30 and TRBJ1-5; D is uncertain. Germline V gene lookup returns CDR1 GTSNPN and CDR2 SVGIG (reference sequence). CDR3 length: 14 amino acids. V lost 4 bases to trimming and J lost 0 bases, with 10 bases between them. This CDR3 is CAWKTAASNQPQHF. The CDR3, as DNA: TGTGCCTGGAAAACGGCGGCTAGCAATCAGCCCCAGCATTTT.

J is TRBJ1-2 and V is TRBV18, with D uncertain. CDR1 KGHSH and CDR2 LQKENI come from the germline V gene. The CDR3 has 16 residues. V was pared by 6 bases and J by 4 bases, with 21 bases between. This chain's CDR3 is CASSRGYGETIYGYTF. The DNA of the CDR3 is TGTGCCAGCTCCCGAGGGTACGGGGAGACGATCTATGGCTACACCTTC.

The chain links TRBV9 to TRBJ1-4, with TRBD1 matching over 8 bases. The V gene end was trimmed by 1 base and the J gene end by 5 bases; junction bases not matched to a gene: 4. The CDR3 totals 15 residues. From germline, CDR1 is SGDLS and CDR2 YYNGEE. The CDR3 reads CASSVNTGGNEKLFF. CDR3 DNA: TGTGCCAGCAGCGTAAACACAGGGGGGAATGAAAAACTGTTTTTT.

This chain links TRBV2 with TRBJ1-1; D call uncertain. Germline V gives CDR1 SNHLY, CDR2 FYNNEI. V lost 6 bases to trimming and J lost 1 base, with 15 bases between them. The CDR3 runs 15 residues. Here the CDR3 reads CASSHRRTRNTEAFF. CDR3 in DNA: TGTGCCAGCAGCCACCGTCGGACTCGGAACACTGAAGCTTTCTTT.

The chain is built from TRBV27 and TRBJ1-2; D gene unclear. V was pared by 2 bases and J by 3 bases, with 10 bases between. CDR3 size: 14 residues. Looked up from germline, CDR1 is MNHEY and CDR2 is SMNVEV (reference sequence). CDR3 DNA sequence: TGTGCCAGCAGTTTAACGTGGGCAGACTATGGCTACACCTTC. Protein: CASSLTWADYGYTF.

This clone has a single count. This chain connects TRBV3-1 (or the pseudogene TRBV3-2) to TRBJ1-1; no clear D gene. The CDR3 covers 17 residues. Germline V gene lookup returns CDR1 LGHDT and CDR2 YNNKEL (reference sequence). Trimming removed 1 base from V and 3 bases from J, with 18 bases in between. The chain's CDR3 is CASSQGTYPVGDTEAFF. The CDR3 nucleotides read TGTGCCAGCAGCCAAGGAACTTACCCTGTAGGAGACACTGAAGCTTTCTTT.

This clone was counted a single time. The gene calls are TRBV9 and TRBJ2-1, with a tentative D call TRBD2 (5 bases). The CDR3 consists of 14 residues. From germline, CDR1 is SGDLS and CDR2 YYNGEE. Trimming removed 3 bases from V and 6 bases from J, with 13 bases in between. The CDR3 sequence is CASSAGLGVNEQFF. The CDR3 DNA reads as TGTGCCAGCAGCGCAGGACTGGGCGTCAATGAGCAGTTCTTC.

This CDR3 reads CASRRDTNTEAFF. In DNA, the CDR3 is TGCGCCAGCAGGAGGGACACGAACACTGAAGCTTTCTTT. This rearrangement joins TRBV10-1 to TRBJ1-1, with D possibly TRBD1 on 6 matching bases. The CDR3 extends over 13 amino acids. The germline V and J ends were trimmed by 6 bases and 1 base, with 9 bases remaining between them. Germline loops: CDR1 WNHNN, CDR2 SYGVQD (reference sequence).

The count of this clone is one. The chain links TRBV28 to TRBJ2-7; D gene ambiguous. The CDR3 spans 13 residues. The germline gives CDR1 MDHEN, CDR2 SYDVKM. The V end was cut by 4 bases, the J end by 3 bases, with 10 bases between. The CDR3 nucleotides read TGTGCCAGCAGTTCCGGGTTTGACTACGAGCAGTACTTC. It yields the protein CASSSGFDYEQYF.